The entry below gives a single TCR beta chain sequence along with its context. Its antigen is still unknown. Repertoires were generated with immunoSEQ multiplex PCR, while TCRdb's copy carries only in-frame clones and drops some. Of about 90,000 clones listed, more than 75% are singletons. The data originate from a study of T cell responses to AZD1222 COVID-19 vaccine. Study conclusions and caveats: Rises in breadth and depth of Spike-specific TCRs came after two AZD1222 doses.

The CDR3 sequence is 15 residues long. Trimming pared 0 bases from V and 5 bases from J, leaving 13 bases between. Germline CDR1 reads SGHDN; CDR2 reads FVKESK. This chain connects TRBV14 to TRBJ1-1; no clear D. The sequence was obtained from an adult in good health. The sequenced sample was peripheral blood, obtained on day 0 of MenACWY control vaccination. The CDR3 region has the DNA TGTGCCAGCAGCCAAGATCAGGAGACAAAAACTGAAGCTTTCTTT. Its protein product is CASSQDQETKTEAFF.